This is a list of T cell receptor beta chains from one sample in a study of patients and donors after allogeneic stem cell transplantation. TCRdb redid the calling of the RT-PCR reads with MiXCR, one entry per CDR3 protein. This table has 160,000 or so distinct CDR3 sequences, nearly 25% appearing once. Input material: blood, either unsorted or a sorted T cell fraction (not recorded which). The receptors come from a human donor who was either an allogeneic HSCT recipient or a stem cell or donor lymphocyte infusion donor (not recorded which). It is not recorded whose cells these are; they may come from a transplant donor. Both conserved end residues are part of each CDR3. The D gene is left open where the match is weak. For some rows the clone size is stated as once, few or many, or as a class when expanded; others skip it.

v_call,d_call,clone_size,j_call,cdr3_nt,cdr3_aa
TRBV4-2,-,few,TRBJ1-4,TGTGCCAGCAGCCAAGGACAGGATAATGAAAAACTGTTTTTT,CASSQGQDNEKLFF
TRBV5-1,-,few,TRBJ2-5,TGCGCCAGCAGCCATGAAGGGGCTCAAGAGACCCAGTACTTC,CASSHEGAQETQYF
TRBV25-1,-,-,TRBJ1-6,TGTGCCAGCAACTGGGGCGTCAGTTCACCCCTCCACTTT,CASNWGVSSPLHF
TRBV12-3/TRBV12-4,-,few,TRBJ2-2,TGTGCCAGCAGTTTAGGTCAGCTCACCGGGGAGCTGTTTTTT,CASSLGQLTGELFF
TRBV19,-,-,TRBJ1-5,TGTGCCAGTAGTATTAGACGGCCGACCAATCAGCCCCAGCATTTT,CASSIRRPTNQPQHF
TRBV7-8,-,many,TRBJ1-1,TGTGCCAGCAGCTTATATACCCTGAACACTGAAGCTTTCTTT,CASSLYTLNTEAFF
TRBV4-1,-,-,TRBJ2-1,TGCGCCAGCAGCCGGGGGGGCCCGGAGGCGTGCAATGAGCAGTTCTTC,CASSRGGPEACNEQFF
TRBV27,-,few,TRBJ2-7,TGTGCCAGCAGTTTATCGTCCGGCTCCTACGAGCAGTACTTC,CASSLSSGSYEQYF
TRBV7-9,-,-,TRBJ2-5,TGTGCCAGCAGCTTTCTCTTGGGGGCCCAGTACTTC,CASSFLLGAQYF
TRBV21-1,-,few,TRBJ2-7,TGTGCCAGCAGAACGGGTAAAAGGAACGAGCAGTACTTC,CASRTGKRNEQYF
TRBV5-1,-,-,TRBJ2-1,TGCGCCAGCAGCTCAGGGACCCGGTATGAGCAGTTCTTC,CASSSGTRYEQFF
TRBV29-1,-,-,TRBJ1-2,TGCAGCGCGGAACAGGGATTCGGCTATGGCTACACCTTC,CSAEQGFGYGYTF
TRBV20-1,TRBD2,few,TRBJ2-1,TGCAGTGCTAGAGAATCTAGCGGAACCTTGGACAATGAGCAGTTCTTC,CSARESSGTLDNEQFF
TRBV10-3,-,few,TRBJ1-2,TGTGCCGCAACCAGCCAAGGAGGGAACTATGGCTACACCTTC,CAATSQGGNYGYTF
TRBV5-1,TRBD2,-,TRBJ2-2,TGCGCCAGCAGCTTGGCCAGACTAGCGGGGGTAAACACCGGGGAGCTGTTTTTT,CASSLARLAGVNTGELFF
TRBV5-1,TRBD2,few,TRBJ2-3,TGCGCCAGCAGCGATGCGCGGGGAGGGACAGATACGCAGTATTTT,CASSDARGGTDTQYF
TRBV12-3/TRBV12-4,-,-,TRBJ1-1,TGTGCCAGCAGTTTTACAGACAGAACTGAAGCTTTCTTT,CASSFTDRTEAFF
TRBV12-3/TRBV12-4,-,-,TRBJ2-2,TGTGCCAGCAGTTTCCCCAGGGGGAACACCGGGGAGCTGTTTTTT,CASSFPRGNTGELFF
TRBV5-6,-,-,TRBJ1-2,TGTGCCAGCAGCTCAGCAAGATCAGCCATAGACTATGGCTACACCTTC,CASSSARSAIDYGYTF
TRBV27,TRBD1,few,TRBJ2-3,TGTGCCAGCAGTAGACCGGGACAGCGGCCAGATACGCAGTATTTT,CASSRPGQRPDTQYF
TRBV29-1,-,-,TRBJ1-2,TGCAGCGTTGGTCCGGGGTATAACTATGGCTACACCTTC,CSVGPGYNYGYTF
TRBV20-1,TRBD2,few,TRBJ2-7,TGCAGTGCTAGTCTTAACGGACTAGCGGCCGGCGAGCAGTACTTC,CSASLNGLAAGEQYF
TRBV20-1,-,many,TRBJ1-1,TGCAGTGCTAGTGGGCCCTTGAACACTGAAGCTTTCTTT,CSASGPLNTEAFF
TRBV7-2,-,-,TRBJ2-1,TGTGCCAGCAGCTTAGCGATCTTCAATGAGCAGTTCTTC,CASSLAIFNEQFF
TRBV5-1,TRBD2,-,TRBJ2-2,TGCGCCAGCAGCCGGGGGACTAGCGGGTACACCGGGGAGCTGTTTTTT,CASSRGTSGYTGELFF
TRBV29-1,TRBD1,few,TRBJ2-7,TGCAGCGTGGTAGGACAGGGCATCTCCTACGAGCAGTACTTC,CSVVGQGISYEQYF
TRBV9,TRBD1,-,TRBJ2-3,TGTGCCAGCAGCAGGAAGGGGGCGCACACAGATACGCAGTATTTT,CASSRKGAHTDTQYF
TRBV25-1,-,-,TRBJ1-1,TGTGCCAGCAGTGATGAGTGGTCCGGGGCGGAGAACACTGAAGCTTTCTTT,CASSDEWSGAENTEAFF
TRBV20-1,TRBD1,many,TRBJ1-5,TGCAGTGCTAGAGAGGACAGGGGCCAGCCCCAGCATTTT,CSAREDRGQPQHF
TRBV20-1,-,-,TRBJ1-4,TGCAGTGCTAGAGAAGACAGTCATAGGGAAAAACTGTTTTTT,CSAREDSHREKLFF
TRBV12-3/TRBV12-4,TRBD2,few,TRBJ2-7,TGTGCCAGCAGCCTCTGGCGGGAGGGCTCCTACGAGCAGTACTTC,CASSLWREGSYEQYF
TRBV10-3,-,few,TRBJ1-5,TGTGCCATCAGCAGCCCGAATCAGCCCCAGCATTTT,CAISSPNQPQHF
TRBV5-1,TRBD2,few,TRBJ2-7,TGCGCCAGCAGCCCGGGACTAGATGTCTACGAGCAGTACTTC,CASSPGLDVYEQYF
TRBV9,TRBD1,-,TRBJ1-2,TGTGCCGGCAGCGCTCATCCAGGGGGCGACTACACCTTC,CAGSAHPGGDYTF
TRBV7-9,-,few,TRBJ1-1,TGTGCCAGCAGCAACCGGCCAACAGGTGAAGCTTTCTTT,CASSNRPTGEAFF
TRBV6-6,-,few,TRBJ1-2,TGTGCCAGCAGGCCAACGGAACAGGGAGGGGCCCTCTATGGCTACACCTTC,CASRPTEQGGALYGYTF
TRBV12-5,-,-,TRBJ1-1,TGTGCTAGTGGTTGGGACGTCGAAGCTTTCTTT,CASGWDVEAFF
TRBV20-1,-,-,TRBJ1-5,TGCAGTGCTAGAGATTTCCAGGGGAGTAAGGATCAGCCCCAGCATTTT,CSARDFQGSKDQPQHF
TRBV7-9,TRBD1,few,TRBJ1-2,TGTGCCAGCAGCCAGGGGGACAGGGAGAACTATGGCTACACCTTC,CASSQGDRENYGYTF
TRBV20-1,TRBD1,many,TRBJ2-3,TGCAGTGCTCCTCGACAGGGATGGAGCACAGATACGCAGTATTTT,CSAPRQGWSTDTQYF
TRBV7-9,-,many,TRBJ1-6,TGTGCCAGCAGCTTAAACCCGTTGGCGAATTCACCCCTCCACTTT,CASSLNPLANSPLHF
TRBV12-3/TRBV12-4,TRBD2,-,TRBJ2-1,TGTGCCAGCAGTTTACTCCTAGCGGGGGGGCAGAATGAGCAGTTCTTC,CASSLLLAGGQNEQFF
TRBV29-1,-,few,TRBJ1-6,TGCAGCGTGGGGGGACGACCTTATAATTCACCCCTCCACTTT,CSVGGRPYNSPLHF
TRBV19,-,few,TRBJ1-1,TGTGCCAGTAGTATCCAAGGACGGGCGAACACTGAAGCTTTCTTT,CASSIQGRANTEAFF
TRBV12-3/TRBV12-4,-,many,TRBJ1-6,TGTGCCAGCAGTTTAGGGAATTCACCCCTCCACTTT,CASSLGNSPLHF
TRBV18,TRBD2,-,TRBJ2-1,TGTGCCAGCTCCTTTAGCGGGAGGAACTCCTACAATGAGCAGTTCTTC,CASSFSGRNSYNEQFF
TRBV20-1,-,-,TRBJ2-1,TGCAGTGCTAGGTCAGTAGCAGGCGAATACAATGAGCAGTTCTTC,CSARSVAGEYNEQFF
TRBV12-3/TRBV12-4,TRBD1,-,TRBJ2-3,TGTGCCAGCAGCCGGGACAGATATAGCGCAGATACGCAGTATTTT,CASSRDRYSADTQYF
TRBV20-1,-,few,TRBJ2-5,TGCAGTGCTAGAGAGCCAAAGGGGCAAGAGACCCAGTACTTC,CSAREPKGQETQYF
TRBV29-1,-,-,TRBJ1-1,TGCAGCGTTGAAGACGGGACTGAAGCTTTCTTT,CSVEDGTEAFF
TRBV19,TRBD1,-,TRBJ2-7,TGTGCCAGTAGTATCCTCCCGACTCCCAGGGGGACCGAGCAGTACTTC,CASSILPTPRGTEQYF
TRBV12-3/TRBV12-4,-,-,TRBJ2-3,TGTGCCAGCAGCCCAATCGGACACAGAGATACGCAGTATTTT,CASSPIGHRDTQYF
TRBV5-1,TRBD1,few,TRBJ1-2,TGCGCCAGCAGTGCGGGACAGCTCTATGGCTACACCTTC,CASSAGQLYGYTF
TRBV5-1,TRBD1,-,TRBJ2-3,TGCGCCAGCAGCAAACTGGACAGGGGTTTCACAGATACGCAGTATTTT,CASSKLDRGFTDTQYF
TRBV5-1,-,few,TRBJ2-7,TGCGCCAGCAGCGTGGACCTTTTTCGATACGAGCAGTACTTC,CASSVDLFRYEQYF
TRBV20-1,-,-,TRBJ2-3,TGCAGTGCCCCTAGCGATAGAACAGATACGCAGTATTTT,CSAPSDRTDTQYF
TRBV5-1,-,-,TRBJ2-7,TGCGCCAGCAGCCCGAGGGCTAGTTACGAGCAGTACTTC,CASSPRASYEQYF
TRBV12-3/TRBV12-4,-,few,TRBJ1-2,TGTGCCAGCAGCCGATCCGTGGGGGCTCTCTATGGCTACACCTTC,CASSRSVGALYGYTF